Below are 10 T cell receptor beta chains sequenced from a single sample in a study of identical twins. From the 5' RACE reads, TCRdb called clonotypes with MiXCR, one entry per CDR3 protein. The sample holds 200,000 to 300,000 distinct CDR3 sequences, over 9.5% seen once. Sequenced: memory T cells sorted from blood. Receptor source: a man between 50 and 59 years old in good health.

In its sample, this clonotype was seen a few times. V and J are TRBV6-2 or TRBV6-3 and TRBJ1-4; D unresolved. Germline V gene data show CDR1 as MNHEY and CDR2 as SVGEGT. Trimming took off 6 bases at V and 2 bases at J, with 13 bases between the two ends. The CDR3 sequence is 15 residues long. CDR3 DNA sequence: TGTGCCAGCAGCCCCGTAGCAACGACTAATGAAAAACTGTTTTTT. Amino acid sequence: CASSPVATTNEKLFF.

This clonotype was counted at least ten times. The V call is TRBV5-6, the J call TRBJ1-1; the D is unclear. The CDR3 covers 14 residues. Germline loops: CDR1 SGHDT, CDR2 YYEEEE. The V end was cut by 4 bases, the J end by 0 bases, with 10 bases between. For the CDR3, the DNA is TGTGCCAGCAGCCTGTTCGGAATGAACACTGAAGCTTTCTTT. This sequence encodes CASSLFGMNTEAFF.

The gene calls are TRBV5-1 and TRBJ2-1, with D possibly being TRBD1 (6 bases). CDR1 SGHRS and CDR2 YFSETQ come from the germline V gene. The length of the CDR3 is 15 residues. With 2 bases removed from V and 5 bases from J, the gap between germline ends came to 14 bases. The CDR3 reads CASSFTTGSHNEQFF. CDR3 nucleotide sequence: TGCGCCAGCAGCTTTACCACAGGGTCTCACAATGAGCAGTTCTTC.

The chain recombines TRBV18 with TRBJ2-2, with D hard to call. Germline V gene sequence: CDR1 KGHSH, CDR2 LQKENI. With 4 bases removed from V and 2 bases from J, the gap between germline ends came to 11 bases. The CDR3 sequence is 15 residues long. The CDR3 sequence is CASSRGPRNTGELFF. CDR3 DNA sequence: TGTGCCAGCTCACGCGGACCTAGAAACACCGGGGAGCTGTTTTTT. Supplemented by reference TRBV18 and TRBJ2-2, the full variable domain reads NAGVMQNPRHLVRRRGQEARLRCSPMKGHSHVYWYRQLPEEGLKFMVYLQKENIIDESGMPKERFSAEFPKEGPSILRIQQVVRGDSAAYFCASSRGPRNTGELFFGEGSRLTVL.

V is TRBV6-1 and J is TRBJ1-1, with 7 bases fitting TRBD1. The germline V gene has CDR1 MNHNS and CDR2 SASEGT. This CDR3 comprises 16 residues. V shed 5 bases, J shed 4 bases, and the junction held 13 bases outside the gene matches. CDR3 sequence reads: CASSQRTGSVVTEAFF. The CDR3 DNA reads as TGTGCCAGCAGTCAGCGGACAGGTTCGGTGGTCACTGAAGCTTTCTTT.

This clonotype turned up a few times. The V call is TRBV6-1, the J call TRBJ2-7; 8 nucleotides agree with TRBD1. After removal of 6 bases from V and 2 bases from J, the junction contained 3 bases not matched to a gene. The CDR3 sequence is 13 residues long. Germline V gene data show CDR1 as MNHNS and CDR2 as SASEGT. The CDR3 sequence: CASRTGQAYEQYF. The DNA for the CDR3 is TGTGCCAGCAGAACGGGACAGGCCTACGAGCAGTACTTC.

The chain couples TRBV5-1 to TRBJ2-1; D possibly uses TRBD1 or TRBD2 (5 bases each). The CDR3 is 15 residues long. Deletions cut 4 bases from V and 6 bases from J, with 17 bases between. Germline values: CDR1 SGHRS, CDR2 YFSETQ. The CDR3, as DNA: TGCGCCAGCAGCATCCGGGAAGAGGGGACCAATGAGCAGTTCTTC. This codes for CASSIREEGTNEQFF.

V usage is TRBV11-2 and J usage is TRBJ1-2; D is perhaps TRBD1 (5 bases). The V end lost 0 bases, the J end lost 8 bases, and 13 bases lay between the germline ends. This CDR3 is built from 14 residues. Germline V gene data show CDR1 as SGHAT and CDR2 as FQNNGV. DNA for the CDR3: TGTGCCAGCAGCTTAGATCAGGGACCTCAGGGCTACACCTTC. Protein product: CASSLDQGPQGYTF.

As concerns this clonotype: At one end, the junction sequence differs from germline, possibly due to a read error. The rearrangement uses TRBV28 and TRBJ2-7; D possibly uses TRBD1 or TRBD2 (5 bases each). There are 15 residues in the CDR3. Germline V gene lookup returns CDR1 MDHEN and CDR2 SYDVKM. CDR3 DNA: TGTGCCAGCAGTTTTGGGGGATCGGAGTCCTACGAGCGGTACTTC. Translated, it gives CASSFGGSESYERYF.

This clonotype has a handful of counts. The chain is built from TRBV18 and TRBJ2-7; D is uncertain. Germline V gene data show CDR1 as KGHSH and CDR2 as LQKENI. With 5 bases removed from V and 7 bases from J, the gap between germline ends came to 18 bases. CDR3 length: 14 residues. CDR3 sequence reads: CASSEAAGPGEQYF. DNA of the CDR3: TGTGCCAGCTCAGAGGCCGCAGGTCCCGGTGAGCAGTACTTC.